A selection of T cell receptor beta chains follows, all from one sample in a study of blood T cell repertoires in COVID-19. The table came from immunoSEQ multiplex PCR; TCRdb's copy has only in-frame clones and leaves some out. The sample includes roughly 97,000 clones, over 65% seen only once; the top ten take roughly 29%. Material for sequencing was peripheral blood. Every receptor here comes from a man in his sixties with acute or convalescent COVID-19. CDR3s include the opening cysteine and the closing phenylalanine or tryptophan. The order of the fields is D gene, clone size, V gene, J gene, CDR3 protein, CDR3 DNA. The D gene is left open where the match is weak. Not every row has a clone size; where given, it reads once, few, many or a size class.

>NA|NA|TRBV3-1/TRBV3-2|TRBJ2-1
CASSHRTAKNEQFF
TGTGCCAGCAGCCACCGGACTGCGAAGAATGAGCAGTTCTTC
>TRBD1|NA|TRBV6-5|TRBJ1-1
CASSYPRQGANTEAFF
TGTGCCAGCAGTTACCCGCGACAGGGGGCCAACACTGAAGCTTTCTTT
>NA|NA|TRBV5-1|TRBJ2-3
CASSFGRDSLPSTDTQYF
TGCGCCAGCAGCTTTGGTCGCGACAGCCTTCCTAGCACAGATACGCAGTATTTT
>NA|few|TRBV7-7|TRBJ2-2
CASSFWTGNSGSSAGELFF
TGTGCTAGCAGCTTCTGGACAGGGAATAGCGGGAGTAGCGCCGGGGAGCTGTTTTTT
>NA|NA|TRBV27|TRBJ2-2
CASSFWATGELFF
TGTGCCAGCAGTTTTTGGGCCACCGGGGAGCTGTTTTTT
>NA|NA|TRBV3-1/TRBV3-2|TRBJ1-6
CASSPGRGIDNSPLHF
TGTGCCAGCAGCCCGGGTAGAGGTATAGACAATTCACCCCTCCACTTT
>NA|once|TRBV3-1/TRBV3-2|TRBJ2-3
CASSQLGEDTQYF
TGTGCCAGCAGTCAGCTAGGGGAAGATACGCAGTATTTT
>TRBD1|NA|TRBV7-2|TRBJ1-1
CASSRTGAVMNTEAFF
TGTGCCAGCAGCCGGACAGGGGCAGTCATGAACACTGAAGCTTTCTTT
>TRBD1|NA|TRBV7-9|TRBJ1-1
CASSLERGGTGPMNTEAFF
TGTGCCAGCAGCTTAGAAAGGGGTGGGACAGGACCTATGAACACTGAAGCTTTCTTT
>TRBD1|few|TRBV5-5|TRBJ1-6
CASSLRQGDSPLHF
TGTGCCAGCAGCCTACGACAGGGAGATTCACCCCTCCACTTT
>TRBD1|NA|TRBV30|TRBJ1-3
CAWSKQGTGNTIYF
TGTGCCTGGAGTAAACAGGGGACTGGAAACACCATATATTTT
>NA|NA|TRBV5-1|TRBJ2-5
CASSPTVPRETQYF
TGCGCCAGCAGCCCTACAGTTCCGAGAGAGACCCAGTACTTC
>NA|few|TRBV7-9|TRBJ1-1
CASSRKRTEGNTEAFF
TGTGCCAGCAGCCGAAAGCGGACGGAAGGGAACACTGAAGCTTTCTTT
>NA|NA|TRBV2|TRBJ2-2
CASSEYVSSGELFF
TGTGCCAGCAGTGAATATGTGTCGTCCGGGGAGCTGTTTTTT
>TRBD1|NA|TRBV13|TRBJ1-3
CASSNRGSGNTIYF
TGTGCCAGCAGCAACAGGGGCTCTGGAAACACCATATATTTT
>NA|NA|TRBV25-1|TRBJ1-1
CASSETGRNPEAFF
TGTGCCAGCAGTGAAACAGGGCGAAACCCTGAAGCTTTCTTT
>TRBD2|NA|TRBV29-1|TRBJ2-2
CSVVLSGTSGIRNPMEYTGELFF
TGCAGCGTTGTTCTTTCGGGGACTAGCGGGATCCGGAACCCGATGGAATACACCGGGGAGCTGTTTTTT
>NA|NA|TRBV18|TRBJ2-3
CASSLIPRSPDTQYF
TGTGCCAGCTCATTGATCCCAAGGAGTCCAGATACGCAGTATTTT
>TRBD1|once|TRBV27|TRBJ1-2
CASSLKGTGGGYTF
TGTGCCAGCAGTCTAAAAGGGACAGGGGGTGGCTACACCTTC
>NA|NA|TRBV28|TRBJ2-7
CASSLRSSYEQYF
TGTGCCAGCAGTTTACGGAGCTCCTACGAGCAGTACTTC
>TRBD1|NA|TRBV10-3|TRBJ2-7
CAIRGRTGASYEQYF
TGTGCCATCAGGGGAAGGACAGGCGCTTCCTACGAGCAGTACTTC
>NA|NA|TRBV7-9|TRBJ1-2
CASSLERTTHNYGYTF
TGTGCCAGCAGCTTAGAAAGGACTACCCATAACTATGGCTACACCTTC
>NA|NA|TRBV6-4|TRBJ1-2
CASSDWQGGGYTF
TGTGCCAGCAGTGATTGGCAGGGAGGTGGCTACACCTTC
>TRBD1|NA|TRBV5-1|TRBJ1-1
CASNLRQGATEAFF
TGCGCCAGCAACCTACGGCAGGGGGCCACTGAAGCTTTCTTT
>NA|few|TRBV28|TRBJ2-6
CASTLSGANVLTF
TGTGCCAGCACCCTCTCTGGGGCCAACGTCCTGACTTTC
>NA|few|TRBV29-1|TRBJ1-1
CSVERTRVANTEAFF
TGCAGCGTTGAGCGGACCAGGGTGGCGAACACTGAAGCTTTCTTT
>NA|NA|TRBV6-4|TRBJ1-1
CASSGGSRGTEAFF
TGTGCCAGCAGTGGGGGATCCAGGGGCACTGAAGCTTTCTTT
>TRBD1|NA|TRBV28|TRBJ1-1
CASSFRGHTEAFF
TGTGCCAGCAGCTTTAGGGGGCACACTGAAGCTTTCTTT
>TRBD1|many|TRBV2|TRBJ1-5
CASKDRPDQPQHF
TGTGCCAGCAAGGACAGGCCTGATCAGCCCCAGCATTTT
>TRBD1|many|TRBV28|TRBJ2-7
CASSWLDRNYEQYF
TGTGCCAGTTCGTGGCTGGACAGGAACTACGAGCAGTACTTC
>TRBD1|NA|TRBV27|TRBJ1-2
CASTRSGQGHGYTF
TGTGCCAGCACGCGATCCGGACAGGGTCACGGCTACACCTTC
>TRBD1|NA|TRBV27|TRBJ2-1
CASTGTGIDEQFF
TGTGCCAGCACCGGGACAGGGATCGATGAGCAGTTCTTC
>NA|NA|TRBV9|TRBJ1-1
CASSVTGQMNTEAFF
TGTGCCAGCAGCGTCACAGGACAAATGAACACTGAAGCTTTCTTT
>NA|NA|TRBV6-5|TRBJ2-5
CASNPGGRETQYF
TGTGCCAGCAACCCGGGGGGCCGGGAGACCCAGTACTTC
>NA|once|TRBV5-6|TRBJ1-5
CASSWGQYSNQPQHF
TGTGCCAGCAGTTGGGGACAATATAGCAATCAGCCCCAGCATTTT
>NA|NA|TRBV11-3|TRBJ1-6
CASSLDSNSPLHF
TGTGCCAGCAGCTTAGATAGCAATTCACCCCTCCACTTT
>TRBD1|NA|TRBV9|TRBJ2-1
CASSVVPGDRVYNEQFF
TGTGCCAGCAGCGTAGTGCCCGGGGACAGGGTTTACAATGAGCAGTTCTTC
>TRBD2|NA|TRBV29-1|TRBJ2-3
CSAQSGTSGTDTQYF
TGCAGCGCCCAATCCGGGACTAGCGGCACAGATACGCAGTATTTT
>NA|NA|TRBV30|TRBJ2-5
CAWSQATHRGETQYF
TGTGCCTGGAGCCAAGCCACGCATAGGGGTGAGACCCAGTACTTC
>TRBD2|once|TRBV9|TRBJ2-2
CASSATSGRLGTGELFF
TGTGCCAGCAGCGCGACTAGCGGGAGGCTAGGTACCGGGGAGCTGTTTTTT
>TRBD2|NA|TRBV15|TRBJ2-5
CATSRFGWGGGETQYF
TGTGCCACCAGCCGGTTTGGGTGGGGGGGAGGAGAGACCCAGTACTTC
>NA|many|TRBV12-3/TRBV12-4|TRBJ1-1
CASSQQGRGEAFF
TGTGCCAGCAGCCAACAGGGTCGAGGTGAAGCTTTCTTT
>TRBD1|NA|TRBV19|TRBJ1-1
CASSISGTVEAFF
TGTGCCAGTAGTATATCGGGGACAGTTGAAGCTTTCTTT
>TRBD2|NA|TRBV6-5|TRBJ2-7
CASKGGSSGTYEQYF
TGTGCCAGCAAAGGAGGGTCTAGCGGAACCTACGAGCAGTACTTC
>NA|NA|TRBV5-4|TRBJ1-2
CASSLGRAPGGYTF
TGTGCCAGCAGCTTGGGCAGGGCCCCTGGGGGCTACACCTTC
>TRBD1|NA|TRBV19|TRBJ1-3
CASSMKGTGSPGNTIYF
TGTGCCAGTAGTATGAAAGGGACAGGGTCGCCTGGAAACACCATATATTTT
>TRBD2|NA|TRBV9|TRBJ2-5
CASSEPGLVHQETQYF
TGTGCCAGCAGTGAACCGGGACTAGTTCATCAAGAGACCCAGTACTTC
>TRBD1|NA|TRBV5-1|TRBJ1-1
CASSPRTGGMLTEAFF
TGCGCCAGCAGCCCAAGGACAGGAGGTATGTTAACTGAAGCTTTCTTT
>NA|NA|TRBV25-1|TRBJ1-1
CASSETGWNTEAFF
TGTGCCAGCAGTGAGACAGGTTGGAACACTGAAGCTTTCTTT
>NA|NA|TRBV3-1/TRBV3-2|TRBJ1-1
CASKGGTEAFF
TGTGCCAGCAAAGGAGGGACTGAAGCTTTCTTT
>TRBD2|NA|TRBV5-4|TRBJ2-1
CASSQTSGVNEQFF
TGTGCCAGCAGCCAGACTAGCGGGGTCAATGAGCAGTTCTTC
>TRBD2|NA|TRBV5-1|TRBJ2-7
CASRGLAGAIRGYEQYF
TGCGCCAGCAGGGGACTAGCGGGAGCGATTAGGGGGTACGAGCAGTACTTC
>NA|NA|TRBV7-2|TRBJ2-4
CASSLAGDLAKNIQYF
TGTGCCAGCAGCTTAGCGGGGGACTTGGCCAAAAACATTCAGTACTTC
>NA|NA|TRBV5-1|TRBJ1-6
CASSGAGTFPQGTLHF
TGCGCCAGCAGCGGTGCGGGGACCTTTCCCCAAGGGACCCTCCACTTT
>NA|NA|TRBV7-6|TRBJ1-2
CASSPYLVPGTANYGYTF
TGTGCCAGCAGCCCGTACCTAGTCCCCGGGACTGCAAACTATGGCTACACCTTC
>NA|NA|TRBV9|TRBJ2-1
CASSVEKRNEQFF
TGTGCCAGCAGCGTTGAGAAGCGGAATGAGCAGTTCTTC
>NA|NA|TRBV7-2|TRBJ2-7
CASSLQGYEQYF
TGTGCCAGCAGCTTACAGGGCTACGAGCAGTACTTC
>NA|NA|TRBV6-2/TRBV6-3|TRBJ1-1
CASSYRGGTEAFF
TGTGCCAGCAGTTACCGGGGGGGTACTGAAGCTTTCTTT
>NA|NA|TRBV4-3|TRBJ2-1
CASSLGMGSGSSYNEQFF
TGCGCCAGCAGCCTAGGGATGGGTTCGGGGAGCTCCTACAATGAGCAGTTCTTC